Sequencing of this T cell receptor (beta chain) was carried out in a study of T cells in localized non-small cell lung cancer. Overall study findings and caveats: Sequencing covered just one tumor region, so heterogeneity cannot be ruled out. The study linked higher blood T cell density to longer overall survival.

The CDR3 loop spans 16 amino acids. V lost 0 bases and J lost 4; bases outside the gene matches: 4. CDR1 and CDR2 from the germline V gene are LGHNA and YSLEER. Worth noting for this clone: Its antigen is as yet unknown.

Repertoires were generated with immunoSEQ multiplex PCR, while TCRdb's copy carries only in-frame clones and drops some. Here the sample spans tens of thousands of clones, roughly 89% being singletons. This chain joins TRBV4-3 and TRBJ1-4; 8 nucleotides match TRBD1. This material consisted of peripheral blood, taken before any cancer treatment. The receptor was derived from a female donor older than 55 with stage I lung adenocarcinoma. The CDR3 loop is CASSQDITGGNEKLFF. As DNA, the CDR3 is TGCGCCAGCAGCCAAGATATAACAGGGGGTAATGAAAAACTGTTTTTT.